A single sample gave rise to the 9 T cell receptor beta chains below, sequenced in a study of Graves' ophthalmopathy and Graves' hyperthyroidism. Amplified TCR beta CDR3 regions were obtained using RNA transcripts as template. HTBI primers served in a first-round RT-PCR, which a second-round multiplex PCR followed. TCRdb recomputed calls from the multiplex PCR reads with MiXCR, one row per CDR3 protein. This sample has some 380,000 distinct CDR3 sequences, with less than 20% found just once. Sequenced: peripheral blood. These TCRs come from a woman aged 18 to 35 with stable Graves' hyperthyroidism.

This clonotype was seen ten or more times. Its ends do not fully match the called genes, so a read error is possible. The chain has TRBV10-3 and TRBJ2-1; the match to TRBD1 covers 9 bases. The CDR3 extends over 14 amino acids. CDR1 and CDR2 (germline): ENHRY, SYGVKD. The CDR3: CATSRQGDSNEQFF. CDR3 coding DNA: TGTGCCACCAGTAGACAGGGGGATAGCAATGAGCAGTTCTTC.

This clonotype was seen repeatedly, ten times or more. The J gene is TRBJ1-1, the V gene TRBV19, with TRBD1 matching 7 bases. The CDR3 loop spans 16 amino acids. The V gene end was trimmed by 6 bases and the J gene end by 1 base; junction bases not matched to a gene: 11. CDR1 is LNHDA and CDR2 is SQIVND in the germline V gene (reference sequence). CDR3 sequence (DNA): TGTGCCAGTAGCTCCTGGGGAGGGGGCAGGAACACTGAAGCTTTCTTT. Its protein is CASSSWGGGRNTEAFF.

This clonotype was seen a handful of times. V gene TRBV11-2 combines with J gene TRBJ2-4; D may correspond to TRBD1 or TRBD2 (5 bases each). This CDR3 has 14 residues. V lost 5 bases and J lost 6, with 14 bases in between. Germline CDR1 is SGHAT and CDR2 is FQNNGV. This chain's CDR3 is CASSPTGPGNIQYF. DNA of the CDR3: TGTGCCAGCAGCCCTACGGGGCCTGGAAACATTCAGTACTTC.

This clonotype was counted many times. CDR3 nucleotides: TGTGCCAGCACCATACCGGGGACAGGCGGCTACACCTTC. It codes for CASTIPGTGGYTF. This sequence joins TRBV7-9 and TRBJ1-2, with 8 bases that match TRBD1. The CDR3 runs to 13 residues. CDR1 and CDR2 (germline): SEHNR, FQNEAQ (reference sequence). The V and J ends lost 7 bases and 8 bases, in that order; junction bases with no gene match: 9.

This clonotype was seen ten or more times. The chain recombines TRBV7-2 with TRBJ1-1; unclear D gene. The germline V and J ends were trimmed by 2 bases and 0 bases, with 7 bases remaining between them. In germline, CDR1 is SGHTA, CDR2 FQGNSA. The CDR3 extends over 14 amino acids. CDR3 DNA: TGTGCCAGCAGCTTAACATACTTGAACACTGAAGCTTTCTTT. Amino acids: CASSLTYLNTEAFF.

V and J are TRBV5-1 and TRBJ1-1; D is uncertain. The germline CDR1 and CDR2 sequences are SGHRS and YFSETQ. This CDR3 contains 15 residues. Trimming removed 2 bases from V and 0 bases from J, with 11 bases in between. The DNA of the CDR3 is TGCGCCAGCAGCTTCCCAGGACCAATGAACACTGAAGCTTTCTTT. This sequence encodes CASSFPGPMNTEAFF.

The rearrangement links TRBV5-1 to TRBJ2-5; D ambiguous. The CDR3 is 13 amino acids. Trimming cost V 1 base and J 5 bases, with 9 bases left between them. The V gene's germline CDR1 is SGHRS and CDR2 YFSETQ. The CDR3 spells CASSLRWRETQYF. CDR3 nucleotides: TGCGCCAGCAGCTTGAGGTGGCGGGAGACCCAGTACTTC. The whole variable domain, filled in from reference TRBV5-1 and TRBJ2-5, reads KAGVTQTPRYLIKTRGQQVTLSCSPISGHRSVSWYQQTPGQGLQFLFEYFSETQRNKGNFPGRFSGRQFSNSRSEMNVSTLELGDSALYLCASSLRWRETQYFGPGTRLLVL.

This clonotype was detected many times. V gene TRBV6-1 combines with J gene TRBJ2-5, with D possibly TRBD2 on 7 matching bases. CDR3 length equals 15 residues. Trimming took 3 bases from V and 2 from J, leaving 13 bases between them. Looked up from germline, CDR1 is MNHNS and CDR2 is SASEGT. CDR3 sequence: CASSDVGGAQETQYF. CDR3 in DNA: TGTGCCAGCAGTGATGTTGGGGGGGCACAAGAGACCCAGTACTTC.

This clonotype was counted at least ten times. The rearrangement uses TRBV10-3 and TRBJ1-3, with a weak D call TRBD1 (5 bases). Germline V gene data show CDR1 as ENHRY and CDR2 as SYGVKD. Trimming pared 7 bases from V and 4 bases from J, leaving 14 bases between. The CDR3 consists of 14 residues. The CDR3 coding sequence is TGTGCCATCAATGGGGACTTTCGCGGAAACACCATATATTTT. Residues: CAINGDFRGNTIYF.